This note documents a single TCR beta chain sequence. The antigen is unknown. The CDR3 is 14 residues long. Germline V lookup: CDR1 LNHDA, CDR2 SQIVND (reference sequence). Trimming cost V 9 bases and J 1 base, with 15 bases left between them. This sample stems from a study of naive and memory T cell subsets. From the second PCR step, alpha and beta chains were amplified apart. Study observations and caveats: Each distinct alpha or beta sequence counts as one clonotype. The power law exponent of TCR abundance differed between naive and memory cells. Naive repertoires, especially CD8, held a few larger clonotypes, possibly memory cells re-expressing CD45RA.

Both TRBC1 and TRBC2 were covered by a beta constant-region primer of two equimolar oligonucleotides. TCRdb analysed the UMI-ligation and nested PCR reads with MiXCR anew, one entry per CDR3 protein. The sample has under 150,000 distinct CDR3 sequences; over 15% are singletons. Material: naive CD4+ T cells from blood. This chain uses TRBV19 with TRBJ1-1; D is uncertain. The receptor comes from a human donor in good health. CDR3 protein: CASLLGTSNTEAFF. CDR3 DNA sequence: TGTGCCAGCCTACTTGGCACCTCGAACACTGAAGCTTTCTTT. The whole variable domain, remainder taken from reference TRBV19 and TRBJ1-1, is DGGITQSPKYLFRKEGQNVTLSCEQNLNHDAMYWYRQDPGQGLRLIYYSQIVNDFQKGDIAEGYSVSREKKESFPLTVTSAQKNPTAFYLCASLLGTSNTEAFFGQGTRLTVV.